This T cell receptor beta chain was identified in a study of cytomegalovirus exposure and HLA in healthy donors. Study-wide points: Later findings reportedly placed an Asian-associated ancestry cluster below the roughly 660-donor mean for N-insertions. In terms of immune exposure information, only CMV serostatus was available.

Vbeta (60) and Jbeta (13) primers were used in the PCR. Profiled with immunoSEQ multiplex PCR; TCRdb holds only in-frame clones, not every one. The table has over 150,000 clones, 70% to 80% seen once. Losses at the gene ends were 4 bases for V and 1 base for J; bases not matched to a gene: 8. Germline loops: CDR1 SGDLS, CDR2 YYNGEE. The length of the CDR3 is 15 residues. Concerning this clone itself: Its antigen is currently unknown.

The receptor was isolated from a man in his thirties or forties in good health and CMV-seropositive. The specimen was PBMCs. This chain joins TRBV9 and TRBJ2-7; TRBD1 matches at 7 bases. The CDR3, as DNA: TGTGCCAGCAGCCTACGGGACAGCTTTTCCTACGAGCAGTACTTC. Protein product: CASSLRDSFSYEQYF.